Below, 22 T cell receptor beta chains from the same sample are listed, as sequenced in a study of cytomegalovirus exposure and HLA in healthy donors. PCR primers comprised 60 Vbeta and 13 Jbeta primers. Sequencing used immunoSEQ multiplex PCR; TCRdb keeps in-frame clones, though not all of them. In the table there are 170,000 or so clones, around 78% of which are singletons. The sample comprised PBMCs. The receptors originated from a woman in her fifties or sixties in good health and CMV-seropositive.

Only a few counts were recorded for this clone. The chain has TRBV6-1 and TRBJ1-4, with 8 bases aligning to TRBD1. Germline V gene lookup returns CDR1 MNHNS and CDR2 SASEGT. V trimming: 1 base; J trimming: 7 bases; junction bases outside the gene matches: 2. CDR3 length: 14 residues. As DNA, the CDR3 is TGTGCCAGCAGTGAAGGGACAGGGTTTGAAAAACTGTTTTTT. This translates into CASSEGTGFEKLFF.

The V call is TRBV13, the J call TRBJ2-5, with TRBD2 as a possible D gene (5 bases). The J call is uncertain, as TRBJ2-7 better fits the DNA end. The germline gives CDR1 PRHDT, CDR2 FYEKMQ (reference sequence). The CDR3 has 16 residues. CDR3 DNA: TGTGCCAGCAGCTTTACTCCGGGATCGCCCTCCTACGAGCAGTACTTC. Translated, it gives CASSFTPGSPSYEQYF.

J is TRBJ2-5 and V is TRBV5-4; D is uncertain. V was trimmed by 0 bases and J by 5 bases, leaving 8 bases between them. CDR1 and CDR2 from the germline V gene are SGHNT and YYREEE (reference sequence). This CDR3 contains 13 residues. CDR3 nucleotide sequence: TGTGCCAGCAGCTTGGACAACGGGGAGACCCAGTACTTC. It translates to CASSLDNGETQYF.

The chain employs TRBV19 and TRBJ2-5; a weak D match, TRBD2 (6 bases). The CDR3 totals 15 residues. Trimming cost V 1 base and J 0 bases, with 9 bases left between them. CDR1 is LNHDA and CDR2 is SQIVND in the germline V gene (reference sequence). The CDR3 protein is CASSIVLADQETQYF. In DNA, the CDR3 is TGTGCCAGTAGTATAGTTTTAGCGGACCAAGAGACCCAGTACTTC.

V gene TRBV13 combines with J gene TRBJ1-1; D gene uncertain. Germline CDR1 reads PRHDT; CDR2 reads FYEKMQ (reference sequence). The CDR3 runs to 15 residues. Trimming shortened V by 0 bases and J by 1 base, and 9 bases separated the two germline ends. CDR3 coding DNA: TGTGCCAGCAGCTTAGGGGGCGGGCGGAACACTGAAGCTTTCTTT. This gives the protein CASSLGGGRNTEAFF.

CDR3: CASSPPGSSGNTIYF. Written as DNA, the CDR3 is TGTGCCAGCTCACCCCCCGGGAGCTCTGGAAACACCATATATTTT. The chain couples TRBV18 to TRBJ1-3, with unresolved D. V was cut by 3 bases and J by 0 bases, with 9 bases left in between. This CDR3 has 15 residues. The germline V gene has CDR1 KGHSH and CDR2 LQKENI.

The rearrangement links TRBV25-1 to TRBJ2-3; 8 bases are shared with TRBD2. Germline V gene lookup returns CDR1 MGHDK and CDR2 SYGVNS. The CDR3 consists of 15 residues. Germline trimming cut 2 bases from V and 5 bases from J; bases unmatched to any gene: 6. The CDR3 DNA sequence: TGTGCCAGCAGTGAACCCGGACTAGCAGAAGATACGCAGTATTTT. Its protein product is CASSEPGLAEDTQYF.

As regards this clone: Mismatch with germline at one junction end may stem from a read error. The chain is built from TRBV20-1 and TRBJ2-5, with no clear D. The CDR3 sequence is 11 residues long. Germline CDR1 is DFQATT and CDR2 is SNEGSKA (reference sequence). The CDR3 reads CSAEKQEAQYF. CDR3 DNA: TGCAGTGCCGAGAAACAAGAGGCCCAGTACTTC.

The CDR3 here is CASSWGTRLYEQFF. CDR3 DNA sequence: TGCGCCAGCAGCTGGGGGACTAGACTTTATGAGCAGTTCTTC. The genes are TRBV5-1 and TRBJ2-1; 8 bases fit TRBD2. The CDR3 extends over 14 amino acids. CDR1 and CDR2 from the germline V gene are SGHRS and YFSETQ. V lost 3 bases, J lost 8 bases, and 7 bases stayed unmatched.

This chain uses TRBV5-1 with TRBJ1-1; D is perhaps TRBD1 (6 bases). The V end was cut by 2 bases, the J end by 10 bases, with 15 bases between. The CDR3 runs to 13 residues. Looked up from germline, CDR1 is SGHRS and CDR2 is YFSETQ. The CDR3 is CASSFTGTKGAFF. The CDR3 DNA reads as TGCGCCAGCAGCTTTACCGGGACAAAAGGAGCTTTCTTT.

This chain links TRBV5-1 with TRBJ2-2, with a tentative D call TRBD2 (5 bases). In germline, CDR1 is SGHRS, CDR2 YFSETQ. The CDR3 sequence is 14 residues long. Trimming stripped 3 bases from V and 7 bases from J, with 13 bases between. The CDR3 nucleotides read TGCGCCAGCAGCTCGTCCGGGGTGAACGGGGAGCTGTTTTTT. It specifies CASSSSGVNGELFF.

The chain has TRBV5-1 and TRBJ1-1, with D possibly TRBD1 on 5 matching bases. From germline, CDR1 is SGHRS and CDR2 YFSETQ. This CDR3 spans 13 amino acids. Between the trimmed V and J ends, which lost 3 bases and 3 bases, there was a span of 9 bases. The CDR3 reads CASSWGVDTEAFF. In DNA form, the CDR3 reads TGCGCCAGCAGCTGGGGGGTGGACACTGAAGCTTTCTTT.

The gene calls are TRBV9 and TRBJ1-2; D gene ambiguous. From germline, CDR1 is SGDLS and CDR2 YYNGEE. V was cut by 3 bases and J by 4 bases, with 10 bases left in between. The CDR3 has 13 residues. The CDR3 DNA reads TGTGCCAGCAGCGCAGACACCTTCTATGGCTACACCTTC. This translates into CASSADTFYGYTF.

The chain links TRBV6-5 to TRBJ2-7; 9 positions match TRBD1. Germline CDR1 and CDR2: MNHEY and SVGAGI. V gave up 6 bases and J gave up 12 bases; unmatched junction bases: 15. This CDR3 is 14 amino acids long. The CDR3 bases are TGTGCCAGCAGCACCGGGACAGGGCCCCTCTCGCGGTACTTC. This gives the protein CASSTGTGPLSRYF.

The J gene is TRBJ2-7, the V gene TRBV20-1; D remains unclear. Trimming took 5 bases from V and 4 from J, leaving 9 bases between them. CDR1 and CDR2 (germline): DFQATT, SNEGSKA (reference sequence). The CDR3 length is 11 residues. For the CDR3, the DNA is TGCAGTGCTTCCACACATTACGAGCAGTACTTC. Amino acids: CSASTHYEQYF.

The chain combines TRBV29-1 with TRBJ2-5; D ambiguous. This CDR3 spans 14 amino acids. Germline loops: CDR1 SQVTM, CDR2 ANQGSEA. The CDR3 bases are TGCAGTCCCCCGGTGGGCACCCGCCAAGAGACCCAGTACTTC. Its translation is CSPPVGTRQETQYF.

This clone was seen more than once but under ten times. The chain recombines TRBV6-6 with TRBJ2-7; the match to TRBD1 covers 8 bases. Unmatched junction bases numbered 11, after V lost 6 bases and J lost 1 base. The CDR3 has 16 residues. Germline V gene data show CDR1 as MNHNY and CDR2 as SVGAGI (reference sequence). DNA for the CDR3: TGTGCCAGCAGCCGCCTTGGGCAGGGGGCGTCCTACGAGCAGTACTTC. It translates to CASSRLGQGASYEQYF.

The chain employs TRBV5-1 and TRBJ1-2; TRBD1 matches at 8 bases. V was clipped by 3 bases and J by 8 bases; unmatched bases: 9. Germline loops: CDR1 SGHRS, CDR2 YFSETQ. CDR3 length equals 14 residues. CDR3 bases: TGCGCCAGCAGCTCGGACAGGGCCTCGGGAGGCTACACCTTC. Its protein product is CASSSDRASGGYTF.

V gene TRBV19 combines with J gene TRBJ2-1; TRBD2 might be the D (8 bases). Trimming removed 7 bases at V and 0 bases at J, with 19 bases between. Looked up from germline, CDR1 is LNHDA and CDR2 is SQIVND (reference sequence). This CDR3 has 17 residues. The CDR3 here is CASKGAGGSSSYNEQFF. The CDR3, as DNA: TGTGCCAGTAAGGGGGCGGGGGGCTCCAGCTCCTACAATGAGCAGTTCTTC.

The V gene is TRBV29-1, the J gene TRBJ1-2, with D maybe TRBD1 (5 bases). This CDR3 has 12 residues. Germline CDR1 SQVTM, CDR2 ANQGSEA. V lost 5 bases, J lost 3 bases, and 10 bases lay in between. The CDR3 is CSVQGKDYGYTF. For the CDR3, the DNA is TGCAGCGTTCAGGGAAAGGACTATGGCTACACCTTC.

The V gene is TRBV7-3, the J gene TRBJ1-6; 9 positions agree with TRBD1. Germline values: CDR1 SGHTA, CDR2 FQGTGA. Unmatched junction bases numbered 5, after V lost 4 bases and J lost 10 bases. The CDR3 has 14 amino acids. The CDR3 reads CASSSSGTGSPLHF. CDR3 nucleotides: TGTGCCAGCAGCTCTTCGGGGACAGGGTCACCCCTCCACTTT.

V and J are TRBV9 and TRBJ1-2; possibly TRBD1 for D (5 bases). Trimming took off 3 bases at V and 4 bases at J, with 13 bases between the two ends. Germline CDR1 is SGDLS and CDR2 is YYNGEE. CDR3 length: 14 amino acids. The CDR3 protein is CASSGTTGPYGYTF. The CDR3, as DNA: TGTGCCAGCAGCGGGACAACAGGTCCCTATGGCTACACCTTC.